This T cell receptor beta chain stems from a study of monozygotic twins with inflammatory bowel disease. Study-wide findings and caveats: The sharing of clonotypes with others was lower in IBD patients than in healthy twins, especially with disease activity. Limited statistical power may explain no repertoire similarity difference between concordant and discordant twins.

The RNA usage for each TCR library was around 3.5 ug of total RNA. Researchers used template switching to add UMIs featuring a 6-nucleotide sample barcode. TCRdb re-called the 5' RACE reads and catalogs CDR3 proteins one per entry, DNA excluded. The sample totals 420,000 or so distinct CDR3 sequences. Notes on this clonotype: Its antigen is unidentified.

The V gene's germline CDR1 is SNHLY and CDR2 FYNNEI. The CDR3 is 15 amino acids. Sequences were obtained from blood. The chain links TRBV2 to TRBJ2-6; the D call of TRBD2 rests on TCRdb alone, since no DNA is present to check it. The TCR was taken from a human donor with ulcerative colitis or Crohn's disease, or a healthy co-twin of an affected twin (not recorded which). The CDR3 sequence: CASSRDLAGANVLTF.